One sample yielded the 30 T cell receptor beta chains listed below, sequenced in a study of post-analysis software for immune sequencing data. Incorporated into the TCR beta cDNA libraries were unique molecular identifiers, which served to reduce PCR and sequencing biases. TCRdb fed the PCR reads into MiXCR, producing one record per CDR3 protein. The sample lists fewer than 900,000 distinct CDR3 sequences, roughly 50% occurring once. Their recognized antigens are unknown. Regarding the study as a whole: Patients carried five TRBV segments more frequently than controls did, and TRBV5-6, TRBV5-1 and TRBV20-1 were among them.

Sequenced sample: blood. The receptors here all came from a girl aged 10 to 17 with multiple sclerosis.

This clonotype was seen only a few times. The rearrangement joins TRBV2 to TRBJ2-3; 11 bases line up with TRBD2. CDR3 length: 15 amino acids. Per the germline V gene, CDR1 is SNHLY and CDR2 is FYNNEI. Trimming at V came to 8 bases and at J to 4 bases, leaving 8 bases not matched to a gene. CDR3 region: CASLPSGRYSDTQYF. In DNA, the CDR3 is TGTGCCAGCCTACCTAGCGGGAGGTACTCAGATACGCAGTATTTT.

This clonotype showed up just a few times. CDR3 region: CASSLGSVNEQFF. For the CDR3, the DNA is TGTGCCAGCAGTTTGGGTTCGGTTAATGAGCAGTTCTTC. This chain uses TRBV28 with TRBJ2-1; D gene uncertain. Germline assignment: CDR1 MDHEN and CDR2 SYDVKM. Trimming removed 3 bases from V and 7 bases from J, with 10 bases in between. This CDR3 has 13 residues.

This clonotype was observed a few times. This chain links TRBV5-1 with TRBJ1-4; D might be TRBD1 (6 bases). The length of the CDR3 is 15 residues. Germline CDR1 SGHRS, CDR2 YFSETQ. V was clipped by 3 bases and J by 4 bases, with 13 bases between them. The CDR3 DNA reads as TGCGCCAGCAGCTCGGACAGCCGAAGTAATGAAAAACTGTTTTTT. It yields the protein CASSSDSRSNEKLFF.

This chain links TRBV3-1 with TRBJ2-5, with D perhaps assigned TRBD1 or TRBD2 (5 bases each). Trimming pared 1 base from V and 1 base from J, leaving 13 bases between. The CDR3 spans 16 residues. Germline-derived CDR1 and CDR2 are LGHDT and YNNKEL (reference sequence). The CDR3: CASSQGDLGTQETQYF. Written as DNA, the CDR3 is TGTGCCAGCAGCCAAGGGGATCTGGGGACCCAAGAGACCCAGTACTTC.

V usage is TRBV12-3 or TRBV12-4 and J usage is TRBJ2-1, with 7 bases matching TRBD2. V was pared by 5 bases and J by 14 bases, with 6 bases of the junction left unmatched. The CDR3 is 11 residues long. The CDR3 loop is CASSGTSAEFF. In nucleotides, the CDR3 is TGTGCCAGCAGTGGAACTAGCGCCGAGTTCTTC.

The table lists this clonotype with a few counts. The V and J genes are TRBV6-5 and TRBJ1-2; tentative D call: TRBD1 (5 bases). CDR1 is MNHEY and CDR2 is SVGAGI in the germline V gene. CDR3 length: 14 residues. V lost 6 bases and J 7 bases, leaving 18 bases between the germline ends. The CDR3 spells CASRLQGALGGYTF. The CDR3 DNA follows: TGTGCCAGCAGGCTCCAAGGGGCCCTAGGTGGCTACACCTTC.

The chain uses TRBV6-1 and TRBJ2-1, with D perhaps matching TRBD2 (6 bases). The CDR3 runs 16 residues. The V gene lost 6 bases and the J gene lost 0 bases, with 15 bases spanning the gap. Germline V CDR1 and CDR2: MNHNS, SASEGT. CDR3 region: CASRTVAVSSYNEQFF. CDR3 in DNA: TGTGCCAGCAGAACAGTAGCGGTTAGCTCCTACAATGAGCAGTTCTTC.

The V call is TRBV9, the J call TRBJ1-1; D call uncertain. The CDR3 sequence is 14 residues long. Trimming removed 0 bases from V and 0 bases from J, with 6 bases in between. The V gene's germline CDR1 is SGDLS and CDR2 YYNGEE. The CDR3 nucleotides read TGTGCCAGCAGCGTAGGGGCCATGAACACTGAAGCTTTCTTT. Its protein product is CASSVGAMNTEAFF.

This sequence joins TRBV20-1 and TRBJ2-7, with 7 bases identical to TRBD2. Trimming at V came to 0 bases and at J to 4 bases, leaving 9 bases not matched to a gene. The CDR3 covers 15 residues. Germline V gives CDR1 DFQATT, CDR2 SNEGSKA (reference sequence). The CDR3 sequence: CSARDPSGNSYEQYF. In nucleotides, the CDR3 is TGCAGTGCTAGAGATCCCAGCGGGAATAGTTACGAGCAGTACTTC.

V is TRBV6-1 and J is TRBJ2-1; 12 bases are shared with TRBD2. This CDR3 spans 17 amino acids. Trimming removed 6 bases from V and 3 bases from J; junction bases left unmatched: 9. The germline CDR1 and CDR2 sequences are MNHNS and SASEGT. Here the CDR3 DNA reads TGTGCCAGCAGGACTAGCGGGAGTCAGAGGGACTACAATGAGCAGTTCTTC. Amino acids: CASRTSGSQRDYNEQFF.

The V gene is TRBV20-1, the J gene TRBJ2-1; 8 bases line up with TRBD2. The germline V gene has CDR1 DFQATT and CDR2 SNEGSKA (reference sequence). The CDR3 runs 17 residues. V was pared by 0 bases and J by 3 bases, with 10 bases of the junction left unmatched. CDR3 DNA: TGCAGTGCTAGAGATTTTAGCGGGGTGGACTTCTACAATGAGCAGTTCTTC. It is translated as CSARDFSGVDFYNEQFF.

The chain combines TRBV27 with TRBJ2-3; TRBD1 is a possible D gene (5 bases). Trimming shortened V by 8 bases and J by 5 bases, and 11 bases separated the two germline ends. Germline loops: CDR1 MNHEY, CDR2 SMNVEV (reference sequence). This CDR3 region has 12 residues. The CDR3 region is CASGQGLDTQYF. For the CDR3, the DNA is TGTGCCAGCGGTCAGGGTTTAGATACGCAGTATTTT.

This clonotype has just one count. The rearrangement uses TRBV20-1 and TRBJ1-1, with unresolved D. Trimming cost V 6 bases and J 0 bases, with 11 bases left between them. This CDR3 has 13 residues. Germline loops: CDR1 DFQATT, CDR2 SNEGSKA (reference sequence). CDR3 sequence: CSAEAQMNTEAFF. The CDR3 coding sequence is TGCAGTGCCGAGGCACAAATGAACACTGAAGCTTTCTTT.

The CDR3 DNA follows: TGTGCCAGCAGTTTAGGCACTAGCGACTCCTACAATGAGCAGTTCTTC. Amino acid sequence: CASSLGTSDSYNEQFF. V usage is TRBV28 and J usage is TRBJ2-1, with 7 bases lining up with TRBD2. This CDR3 is 16 amino acids long. V shed 2 bases, J shed 0 bases, and the junction held 4 bases outside the gene matches. The germline V gene encodes CDR1 MDHEN and CDR2 SYDVKM.

This clonotype occurred once. The genes are TRBV20-1 and TRBJ2-1; 10 nucleotides align to TRBD1. Looked up from germline, CDR1 is DFQATT and CDR2 is SNEGSKA (reference sequence). The CDR3 has 17 amino acids. J lost 0 bases, V lost 5 bases, and 10 bases had no gene match. CDR3 in DNA: TGCAGTGCTGGACAGGGGGTCTCGTATGGCTCCTACAATGAGCAGTTCTTC. Translated, it gives CSAGQGVSYGSYNEQFF.

This chain uses TRBV24-1 with TRBJ1-6; 7 bases are shared with TRBD1. The germline gives CDR1 KGHDR, CDR2 SFDVKD. The CDR3 is 17 residues long. The trim removed 4 bases at V and 9 bases at J, leaving 14 bases unmatched. In DNA form, the CDR3 reads TGTGCCACCAGTGAAAAAAAGACAGGGTCTAGCGGTTCACCCCTCCACTTT. This sequence encodes CATSEKKTGSSGSPLHF.

The rearrangement links TRBV29-1 to TRBJ1-1, with D possibly TRBD1 on 6 matching bases. Germline V lookup: CDR1 SQVTM, CDR2 ANQGSEA. Trimming pared 7 bases from V and 5 bases from J, leaving 8 bases between. The CDR3 spans 10 residues. CDR3 region: CSATGTEAFF. As DNA, the CDR3 is TGCAGCGCGACAGGAACTGAAGCTTTCTTT.

The chain combines TRBV29-1 with TRBJ2-7; D possibly corresponds to TRBD1 (5 bases). Germline loops: CDR1 SQVTM, CDR2 ANQGSEA. Trimming shortened V by 4 bases and J by 1 base, and 11 bases separated the two germline ends. The CDR3 has 13 residues. In DNA, the CDR3 is TGCAGCGTTGTGCAGGGTGGGTCCTACGAGCAGTACTTC. Translation gives CSVVQGGSYEQYF.

The rearrangement links TRBV29-1 to TRBJ2-7, with 7 bases that match TRBD2. V trimming: 5 bases; J trimming: 7 bases; junction bases outside the gene matches: 14. Germline V lookup: CDR1 SQVTM, CDR2 ANQGSEA. This CDR3 has 14 residues. CDR3 DNA: TGCAGCGTTACGCGGCGGGGGTCCTACAATGAGCAGTACTTC. Its protein is CSVTRRGSYNEQYF.

The chain carries TRBV7-3 and TRBJ2-1; 11 bases fit TRBD2. There are 18 residues in the CDR3. Looked up from germline, CDR1 is SGHTA and CDR2 is FQGTGA. The J segment lost 0 bases and the V segment lost 5 bases, leaving 9 bases of the junction unmatched. The CDR3 DNA reads TGTGCCAGCAGCCTAGCGGGAGGTCGACTGAGCTCCTACAATGAGCAGTTCTTC. It yields the protein CASSLAGGRLSSYNEQFF. Variable domain in full (rest from reference TRBV7-3 and TRBJ2-1): GAGVSQTPSNKVTEKGKYVELRCDPISGHTALYWYRQSLGQGPEFLIYFQGTGAADDSGLPNDRFFAVRPEGSVSTLKIQRTERGDSAVYLCASSLAGGRLSSYNEQFFGPGTRLTVL.

This sequence joins TRBV29-1 and TRBJ2-7; D is possibly TRBD1 (5 bases). V lost 8 bases and J lost 2, with 10 bases in between. This CDR3 contains 11 residues. The germline V gene has CDR1 SQVTM and CDR2 ANQGSEA. CDR3 protein: CSPDIPYEQYF. CDR3 in DNA: TGCAGCCCGGACATACCCTACGAGCAGTACTTC.

This rearrangement joins TRBV20-1 to TRBJ2-5; the match to TRBD1 covers 8 bases. The CDR3 has 16 residues. Germline CDR1 reads DFQATT; CDR2 reads SNEGSKA (reference sequence). The J segment lost 0 bases and the V segment lost 0 bases, leaving 6 bases of the junction unmatched. CDR3 protein: CSARDRDRTYQETQYF. DNA of the CDR3: TGCAGTGCTAGAGATCGGGACAGGACATACCAAGAGACCCAGTACTTC.

The V gene is TRBV6-6, the J gene TRBJ1-5; D is possibly TRBD1 (5 bases). This CDR3 region has 15 residues. V was trimmed by 0 bases and J by 6 bases, leaving 12 bases between them. CDR1 and CDR2 (germline): MNHNY, SVGAGI (reference sequence). The DNA of the CDR3 is TGTGCCAGCAGTTACTCGGACACGTCCGGTCAGCCCCAGCATTTT. It specifies CASSYSDTSGQPQHF.

V is TRBV6-2 or TRBV6-3 and J is TRBJ2-3; a possible D gene is TRBD2 (6 bases). The CDR3 spans 14 residues. Germline CDR1 MNHEY, CDR2 SVGEGT. V shed 8 bases and J shed 4 bases, with 16 bases lying between them. CDR3 DNA sequence: TGTGCCAGCGATCCGGACACGGGAGCAGATACGCAGTATTTT. Protein: CASDPDTGADTQYF.

This clonotype was seen more than once but under ten times. The chain links TRBV18 to TRBJ2-5, with D perhaps matching TRBD1 or TRBD2 (5 bases each). Germline lookup yields CDR1 KGHSH and CDR2 LQKENI. Trimming left V 3 bases short and J 4 bases short, with 9 bases between. The CDR3 covers 13 residues. The CDR3 DNA follows: TGTGCCAGCTCACCGGGACCCGCAGAGACCCAGTACTTC. It codes for CASSPGPAETQYF.

The rearrangement links TRBV12-3 or TRBV12-4 to TRBJ1-4; weak D call: TRBD1 (5 bases). V lost 3 bases to trimming and J lost 6 bases, with 14 bases between them. The CDR3 runs to 15 residues. The CDR3: CASSFRQGSDEKLFF. As DNA, the CDR3 is TGTGCCAGCAGTTTCAGGCAGGGTTCTGATGAAAAACTGTTTTTT.

The J gene is TRBJ2-3, the V gene TRBV4-2; D ambiguous. V dropped 1 base and J dropped 2 bases, with 10 bases sitting between them. Germline CDR1 reads LGHNA; CDR2 reads YNFKEQ. The CDR3 totals 15 residues. CDR3 DNA: TGTGCCAGCAGCCAAGTGCTGCGAACCACAGATACGCAGTATTTT. As protein: CASSQVLRTTDTQYF.

The CDR3 DNA follows: TGCAGTGCTTACGCAGAGGGCTGGTACCAAGAGACCCAGTACTTC. This sequence encodes CSAYAEGWYQETQYF. J is TRBJ2-5 and V is TRBV20-1; a possible D gene is TRBD2 (5 bases). The CDR3 extends over 15 amino acids. Germline V CDR1 and CDR2: DFQATT, SNEGSKA (reference sequence). V lost 5 bases to trimming and J lost 0 bases, with 16 bases between them.

This clonotype has at least ten counts. This sequence joins TRBV5-1 and TRBJ2-1; D may be TRBD1 (6 bases). V lost 5 bases and J 8 bases, leaving 14 bases between the germline ends. Germline V gene sequence: CDR1 SGHRS, CDR2 YFSETQ. The CDR3 sequence is 13 residues long. The CDR3 sequence: CASRQGLGDEQFF. Here the CDR3 DNA reads TGCGCCAGCAGACAGGGTTTAGGGGATGAGCAGTTCTTC.

The chain joins TRBV29-1 to TRBJ2-5; D assignment may be TRBD1 or TRBD2 (6 bases each). This CDR3 has 14 amino acids. Germline V gives CDR1 SQVTM, CDR2 ANQGSEA. V dropped 7 bases and J dropped 5 bases, with 20 bases sitting between them. CDR3 in DNA: TGCAGCGCACGAAACTGGGGGGCGAGGGAGACCCAGTACTTC. It yields the protein CSARNWGARETQYF.